This record looks at one TCR beta chain sequence and its context. The sample comes from a study of shared clonotypes between healthy human individuals. Across several immunoSEQ plates, the genomic DNA of each subset was split evenly. Sequencing used immunoSEQ multiplex PCR; TCRdb keeps in-frame clones, though not all of them. The table includes millions of clones, 85% to 95% detected once. Germline lookup yields CDR1 MNHEY and CDR2 SMNVEV (reference sequence). The CDR3 loop spans 18 amino acids. V was pared by 3 bases and J by 0 bases, with 11 bases of the junction left unmatched. The specimen sequenced was naive CD4+ T cells from PBMCs. As to subset: CD45RA+ positively selected. This receptor was identified in a man aged 18 to 29 in good health. Some clones in this sample may be carry-over from other donors' samples. The rearrangement joins TRBV27 to TRBJ1-5, with TRBD1 identical over 7 bases. CDR3 bases: TGTGCCAGCAGTTTGCGGCCTCCAGGGGGAAATAGCAATCAGCCCCAGCATTTT. It is translated as CASSLRPPGGNSNQPQHF.